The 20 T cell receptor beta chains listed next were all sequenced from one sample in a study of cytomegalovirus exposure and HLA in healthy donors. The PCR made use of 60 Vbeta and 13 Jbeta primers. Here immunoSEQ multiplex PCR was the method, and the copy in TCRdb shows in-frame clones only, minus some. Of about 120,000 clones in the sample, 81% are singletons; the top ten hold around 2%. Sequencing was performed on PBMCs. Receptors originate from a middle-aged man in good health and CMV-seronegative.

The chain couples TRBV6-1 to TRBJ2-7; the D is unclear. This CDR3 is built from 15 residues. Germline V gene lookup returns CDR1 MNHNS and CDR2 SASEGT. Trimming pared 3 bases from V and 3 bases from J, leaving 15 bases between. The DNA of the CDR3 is TGTGCCAGCAGTGATACCGGGTCTGTACGCTACGAGCAGTACTTC. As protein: CASSDTGSVRYEQYF.

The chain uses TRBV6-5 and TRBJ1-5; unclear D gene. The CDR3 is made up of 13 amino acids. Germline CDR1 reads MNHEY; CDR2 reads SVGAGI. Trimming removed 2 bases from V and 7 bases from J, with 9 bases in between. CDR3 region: CASSYDNRQPQHF. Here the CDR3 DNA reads TGTGCCAGCAGTTACGACAACCGGCAGCCCCAGCATTTT.

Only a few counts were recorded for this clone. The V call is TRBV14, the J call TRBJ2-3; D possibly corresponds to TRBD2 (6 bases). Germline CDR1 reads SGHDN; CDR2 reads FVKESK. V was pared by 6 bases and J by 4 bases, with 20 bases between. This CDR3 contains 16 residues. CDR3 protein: CASSHILRGAADTQYF. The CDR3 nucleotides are TGTGCCAGCAGTCATATCCTGCGGGGCGCGGCAGATACGCAGTATTTT.

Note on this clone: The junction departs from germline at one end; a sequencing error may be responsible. The CDR3 DNA sequence: TGTGCCAGCAGCCCTCCGGGGGGGTTGGGACTTGCTGGGGCCAACGGCCTGACTTTC. Encoded protein: CASSPPGGLGLAGANGLTF. The chain combines TRBV27 with TRBJ2-6, with 8 bases that match TRBD2. CDR3 size: 19 residues. Germline CDR1 MNHEY, CDR2 SMNVEV (reference sequence).

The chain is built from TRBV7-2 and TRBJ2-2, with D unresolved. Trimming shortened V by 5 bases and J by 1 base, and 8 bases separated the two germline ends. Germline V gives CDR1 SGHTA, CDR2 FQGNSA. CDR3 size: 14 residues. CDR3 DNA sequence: TGTGCCAGCAGCCGCGGCGAGAACACCGGGGAGCTGTTTTTT. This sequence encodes CASSRGENTGELFF.

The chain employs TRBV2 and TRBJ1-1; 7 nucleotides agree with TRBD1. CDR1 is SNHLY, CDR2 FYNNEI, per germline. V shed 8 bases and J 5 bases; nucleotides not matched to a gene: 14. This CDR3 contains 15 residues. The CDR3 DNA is TGTGCCAGCGGGAGACAGGGACGATTTGGGACTGAAGCTTTCTTT. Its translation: CASGRQGRFGTEAFF.

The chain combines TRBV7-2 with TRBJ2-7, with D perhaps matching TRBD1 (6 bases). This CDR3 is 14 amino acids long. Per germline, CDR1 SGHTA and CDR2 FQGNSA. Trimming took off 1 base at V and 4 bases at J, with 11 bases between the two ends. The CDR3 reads CASSLDRVGYEQYF. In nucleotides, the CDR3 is TGTGCCAGCAGCTTAGACAGGGTGGGTTACGAGCAGTACTTC.

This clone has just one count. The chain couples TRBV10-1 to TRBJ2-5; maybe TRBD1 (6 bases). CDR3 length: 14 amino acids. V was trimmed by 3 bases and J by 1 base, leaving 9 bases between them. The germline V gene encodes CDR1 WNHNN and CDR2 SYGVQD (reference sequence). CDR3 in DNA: TGCGCCAGCAGTGATGGGACAACCCAAGAGACCCAGTACTTC. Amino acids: CASSDGTTQETQYF.

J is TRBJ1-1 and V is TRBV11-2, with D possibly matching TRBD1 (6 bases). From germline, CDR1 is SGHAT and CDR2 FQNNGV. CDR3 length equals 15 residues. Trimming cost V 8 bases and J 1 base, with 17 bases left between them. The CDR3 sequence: CASHRPTGRNTEAFF. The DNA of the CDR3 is TGTGCCAGCCATAGACCGACAGGCAGGAACACTGAAGCTTTCTTT.

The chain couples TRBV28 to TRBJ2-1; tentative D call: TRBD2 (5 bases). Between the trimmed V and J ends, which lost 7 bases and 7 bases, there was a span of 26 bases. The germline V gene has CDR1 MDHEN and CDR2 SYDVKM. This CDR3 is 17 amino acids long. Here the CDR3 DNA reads TGTGCCAGCATCTCGGGGATGGAATGGACGACTGGGAATGAGCAGTTCTTC. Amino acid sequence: CASISGMEWTTGNEQFF.

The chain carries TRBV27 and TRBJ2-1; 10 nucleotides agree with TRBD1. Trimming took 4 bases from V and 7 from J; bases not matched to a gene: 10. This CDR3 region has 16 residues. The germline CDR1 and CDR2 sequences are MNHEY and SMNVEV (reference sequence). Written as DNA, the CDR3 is TGTGCCAGCAGTTACGGTCCGGGACAGGGGAGAAATGAGCAGTTCTTC. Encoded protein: CASSYGPGQGRNEQFF.

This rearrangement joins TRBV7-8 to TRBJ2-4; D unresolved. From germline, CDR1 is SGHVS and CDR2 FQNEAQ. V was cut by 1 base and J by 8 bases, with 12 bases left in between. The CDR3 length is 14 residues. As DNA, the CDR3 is TGTGCCAGCAGCTTAGACCCTAAGCTGGACATTCAGTACTTC. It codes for CASSLDPKLDIQYF.

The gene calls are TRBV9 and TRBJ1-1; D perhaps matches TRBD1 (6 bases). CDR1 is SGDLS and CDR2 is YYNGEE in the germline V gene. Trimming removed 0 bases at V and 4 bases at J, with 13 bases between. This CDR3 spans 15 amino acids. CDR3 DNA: TGTGCCAGCAGCGTAGGCCCAGGGGCGGGCACTGAAGCTTTCTTT. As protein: CASSVGPGAGTEAFF.

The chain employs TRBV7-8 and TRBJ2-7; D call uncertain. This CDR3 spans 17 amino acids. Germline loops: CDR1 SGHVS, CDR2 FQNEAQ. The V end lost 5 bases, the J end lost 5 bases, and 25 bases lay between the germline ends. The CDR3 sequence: CASSPWPKSPLNDEQYF. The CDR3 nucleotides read TGTGCCAGCAGCCCGTGGCCAAAATCCCCCCTCAACGACGAGCAGTACTTC.

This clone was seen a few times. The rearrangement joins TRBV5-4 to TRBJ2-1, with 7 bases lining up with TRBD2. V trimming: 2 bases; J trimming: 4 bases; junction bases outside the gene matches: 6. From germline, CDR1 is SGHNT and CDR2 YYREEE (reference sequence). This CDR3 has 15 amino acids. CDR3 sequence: CASSFPASGYNEQFF. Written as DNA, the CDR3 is TGTGCCAGCAGCTTTCCCGCTAGCGGATACAATGAGCAGTTCTTC.

CDR3: CASSDEGYEQYF. The CDR3 nucleotides read TGTGCCAGCAGCGATGAGGGCTACGAGCAGTACTTC. This chain uses TRBV11-3 with TRBJ2-7, with D perhaps matching TRBD2 (5 bases). The CDR3 has 12 amino acids. Trimming removed 5 bases at V and 3 bases at J, with 8 bases between. Germline lookup yields CDR1 SGHNT and CDR2 YENEEA.

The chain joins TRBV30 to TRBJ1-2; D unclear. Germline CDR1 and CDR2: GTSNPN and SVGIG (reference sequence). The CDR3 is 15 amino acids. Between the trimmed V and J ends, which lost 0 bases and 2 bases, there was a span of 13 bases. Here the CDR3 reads CAWSVFGVWNYGYTF. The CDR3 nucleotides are TGTGCCTGGAGTGTATTCGGGGTCTGGAACTATGGCTACACCTTC.

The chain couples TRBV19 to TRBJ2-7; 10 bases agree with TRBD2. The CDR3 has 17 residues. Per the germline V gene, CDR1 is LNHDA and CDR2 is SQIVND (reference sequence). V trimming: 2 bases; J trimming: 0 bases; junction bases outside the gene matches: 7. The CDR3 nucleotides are TGTGCCAGTAGTATATTAACGAGCGGGGGGGCCTCCTACGAGCAGTACTTC. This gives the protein CASSILTSGGASYEQYF. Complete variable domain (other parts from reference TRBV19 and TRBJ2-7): DGGITQSPKYLFRKEGQNVTLSCEQNLNHDAMYWYRQDPGQGLRLIYYSQIVNDFQKGDIAEGYSVSREKKESFPLTVTSAQKNPTAFYLCASSILTSGGASYEQYFGPGTRLTVT.

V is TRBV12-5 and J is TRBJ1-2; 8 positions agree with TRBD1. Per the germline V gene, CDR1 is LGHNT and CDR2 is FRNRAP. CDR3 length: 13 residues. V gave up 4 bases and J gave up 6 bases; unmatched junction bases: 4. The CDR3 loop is CASGSDRANGYTF. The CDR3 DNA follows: TGTGCTAGTGGTTCGGACAGGGCGAATGGCTACACCTTC.

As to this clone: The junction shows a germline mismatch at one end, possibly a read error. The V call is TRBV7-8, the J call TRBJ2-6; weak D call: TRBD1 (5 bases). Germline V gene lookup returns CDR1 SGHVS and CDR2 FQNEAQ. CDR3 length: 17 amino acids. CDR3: CASSLEGVGSGANGLTF. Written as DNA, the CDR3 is TGTGCCAGCAGCTTAGAAGGGGTTGGCTCTGGGGCCAACGGCCTGACTTTC.